A single sample is the source of the 23 T cell receptor beta chains below, sequenced in a study of blood T cells in healthy people across ages. For the second PCR, which ran for roughly 7 to 11 cycles, a sample-barcoded 5' primer and a J-beta primer mix were used. Via MiXCR, TCRdb re-called the 5' RACE reads, giving one row per CDR3 protein. The table has roughly 500,000 distinct CDR3 sequences, 25% to 30% seen once. The specimen was blood. The source of these receptors is a woman aged 70-85 years in good health.

The chain links TRBV5-1 to TRBJ2-3; D possibly corresponds to TRBD2 (6 bases). Germline V gene data show CDR1 as SGHRS and CDR2 as YFSETQ. The germline V and J ends were trimmed by 0 bases and 5 bases, with 13 bases remaining between them. The CDR3 has 15 residues. The chain's CDR3 is CASSLGGVSKDTQYF. The CDR3, as DNA: TGCGCCAGCAGCTTGGGCGGGGTTAGTAAAGATACGCAGTATTTT.

In its sample, this clonotype was seen once. The chain recombines TRBV6-2 or TRBV6-3 with TRBJ2-7; D may match TRBD1 or TRBD2 (6 bases each). V was trimmed by 5 bases and J by 3 bases, leaving 17 bases between them. The CDR3 covers 15 residues. Germline loops: CDR1 MNHEY, CDR2 SVGEGT. CDR3 sequence: CASSRPRGRLYEQYF. The CDR3 nucleotides read TGTGCCAGCAGTAGACCCCGGGGGCGCCTCTACGAGCAGTACTTC.

V usage is TRBV20-1 and J usage is TRBJ1-2, with D unclear. Trimming took 0 bases from V and 5 from J, leaving 16 bases between them. The CDR3 is made up of 15 amino acids. Germline V CDR1 and CDR2: DFQATT, SNEGSKA (reference sequence). CDR3 DNA sequence: TGCAGTGCTAGAGATACGGGCACGCCCGTTTATGGCTACACCTTC. The encoded protein is CSARDTGTPVYGYTF.

Only a few counts were recorded for this clonotype. This chain links TRBV24-1 with TRBJ2-1; maybe TRBD2 (5 bases). In germline, CDR1 is KGHDR, CDR2 SFDVKD. This CDR3 comprises 13 residues. Trimming shortened V by 4 bases and J by 4 bases, and 7 bases separated the two germline ends. The chain's CDR3 is CATSEDSYNEQFF. In DNA form, the CDR3 reads TGTGCCACCAGTGAGGACTCTTACAATGAGCAGTTCTTC.

This clonotype was found a few times. The CDR3 sequence: CASTLGTEETQYF. The CDR3 DNA sequence: TGTGCCAGCACCCTCGGGACAGAAGAGACCCAGTACTTC. The gene calls are TRBV7-2 and TRBJ2-5; TRBD1 aligns across 7 bases. V gave up 7 bases and J gave up 3 bases; unmatched junction bases: 5. Germline CDR1 is SGHTA and CDR2 is FQGNSA. This CDR3 is built from 13 residues.

This clonotype has just a few counts. The chain joins TRBV15 to TRBJ1-5, with TRBD1 identical over 7 bases. This CDR3 has 18 amino acids. From germline, CDR1 is LNHNV and CDR2 YYDKDF (reference sequence). V gave up 4 bases and J gave up 1 base; unmatched junction bases: 13. The CDR3 sequence: CATSTGPRRGLSNQPQHF. CDR3 DNA sequence: TGTGCCACCAGCACTGGCCCCCGCAGGGGGTTAAGCAATCAGCCCCAGCATTTT. The entire variable domain, with the rest obtained from reference TRBV15 and TRBJ1-5, is as follows: DAMVIQNPRYQVTQFGKPVTLSCSQTLNHNVMYWYQQKSSQAPKLLFHYYDKDFNNEADTPDNFQSRRPNTSFCFLDIRSPGLGDTAMYLCATSTGPRRGLSNQPQHFGDGTRLSIL.

The J gene is TRBJ1-4, the V gene TRBV29-1; D gene uncertain. The V gene's germline CDR1 is SQVTM and CDR2 ANQGSEA. V was cut by 0 bases and J by 0 bases, with 11 bases left in between. This CDR3 spans 16 amino acids. For the CDR3, the DNA is TGCAGCGTTGAAGATATACGGGGAGCAACTAATGAAAAACTGTTTTTT. Residues: CSVEDIRGATNEKLFF.

This clonotype appeared a few times. The chain is built from TRBV29-1 and TRBJ1-5, with 7 bases matching TRBD1. The V gene's germline CDR1 is SQVTM and CDR2 ANQGSEA. Unmatched junction bases numbered 5, after V lost 5 bases and J lost 4 bases. The CDR3 consists of 13 residues. The CDR3 sequence is CSVSGQLNQPQHF. DNA of the CDR3: TGCAGCGTTTCGGGACAGTTAAATCAGCCCCAGCATTTT.

This chain connects TRBV14 to TRBJ2-5; D gene ambiguous. Germline lookup yields CDR1 SGHDN and CDR2 FVKESK. The CDR3 has 17 amino acids. The V end lost 2 bases, the J end lost 0 bases, and 16 bases lay between the germline ends. The CDR3 loop reads CASSQTAGPGHQETQYF. The DNA for the CDR3 is TGTGCCAGCAGCCAAACGGCAGGCCCTGGGCACCAAGAGACCCAGTACTTC.

The rearrangement uses TRBV20-1 and TRBJ2-1; TRBD1 matches at 7 bases. This CDR3 is built from 14 residues. V shed 5 bases and J 1 base; nucleotides not matched to a gene: 5. CDR1 is DFQATT, CDR2 SNEGSKA, per germline (reference sequence). The DNA for the CDR3 is TGCAGTGCTTTGAGGACAGGTTCCTACAATGAGCAGTTCTTC. Translating it yields CSALRTGSYNEQFF.

The chain recombines TRBV7-6 with TRBJ2-7; D remains unclear. CDR1 is SGHVS and CDR2 is FNYEAQ in the germline V gene. The CDR3 has 13 amino acids. V was pared by 5 bases and J by 3 bases, with 11 bases between. The CDR3 nucleotides are TGTGCCAGCAGCCCGCTCGACTTCTACGAGCAGTACTTC. It encodes CASSPLDFYEQYF.

This clonotype turned up a few times. This chain joins TRBV14 and TRBJ1-3, with D hard to call. The germline V and J ends were trimmed by 6 bases and 0 bases, with 6 bases remaining between them. The CDR3 runs 13 residues. CDR1 is SGHDN and CDR2 is FVKESK in the germline V gene. DNA of the CDR3: TGTGCCAGCAGTGCCTACTCTGGAAACACCATATATTTT. Translation gives CASSAYSGNTIYF.

This clonotype was detected only a few times. The rearrangement uses TRBV10-3 and TRBJ2-5, with 12 bases identical to TRBD2. Germline loops: CDR1 ENHRY, CDR2 SYGVKD. CDR3 length: 15 amino acids. J was trimmed by 2 bases and V by 10 bases; bases with no gene match: 8. The CDR3: CATAGTSGFQETQYF. CDR3 nucleotides: TGTGCCACCGCGGGGACTAGCGGGTTTCAAGAGACCCAGTACTTC.

Only a few counts were recorded for this clonotype. The V and J genes are TRBV6-5 and TRBJ2-5, with 7 bases lining up with TRBD2. Per the germline V gene, CDR1 is MNHEY and CDR2 is SVGAGI. Trimming took 6 bases from V and 4 from J; bases not matched to a gene: 11. The CDR3 has 15 amino acids. CDR3 loop: CASSRYWTGGETQYF. Here the CDR3 DNA reads TGTGCCAGCAGCCGCTATTGGACGGGGGGAGAGACCCAGTACTTC.

The J gene is TRBJ2-5, the V gene TRBV7-2; a weak D match, TRBD1 (5 bases). The ends were cut back, 5 bases at V and 2 bases at J, with 21 bases in the middle. The germline V gene encodes CDR1 SGHTA and CDR2 FQGNSA. This CDR3 comprises 17 residues. In nucleotides, the CDR3 is TGTGCCAGCAGCCTACAGGCATCCAGGGCTCCGCAAGAGACCCAGTACTTC. The encoded protein is CASSLQASRAPQETQYF. Filled out from reference TRBV7-2 and TRBJ2-5, the complete variable domain reads GAGVSQSPSNKVTEKGKDVELRCDPISGHTALYWYRQSLGQGLEFLIYFQGNSAPDKSGLPSDRFSAERTGGSVSTLTIQRTQQEDSAVYLCASSLQASRAPQETQYFGPGTRLLVL.

This clonotype was detected only a few times. V is TRBV29-1 and J is TRBJ2-7, with 12 bases aligning to TRBD2. CDR3 length: 15 residues. V gave up 5 bases and J gave up 2 bases; unmatched junction bases: 7. CDR1 and CDR2 (germline): SQVTM, ANQGSEA. The CDR3 region is CSVSWASGGAYEQYF. For the CDR3, the DNA is TGCAGCGTTAGCTGGGCTAGCGGGGGGGCCTACGAGCAGTACTTC.

V is TRBV12-3 or TRBV12-4 and J is TRBJ2-1, with D perhaps matching TRBD1 (6 bases). Trimming stripped 6 bases from V and 8 bases from J, with 17 bases between. The CDR3 length is 14 residues. CDR3 in amino acids: CASRLKQGRDEQFF. The DNA of the CDR3 is TGTGCCAGCAGGCTGAAACAGGGTAGGGATGAGCAGTTCTTC.

This clonotype was seen only a few times. The genes are TRBV2 and TRBJ2-3; TRBD2 is a possible D gene (7 bases). V was clipped by 5 bases and J by 2 bases, with 20 bases between them. Germline V CDR1 and CDR2: SNHLY, FYNNEI. CDR3 length: 17 residues. The CDR3 reads CASSSPPPGGYTDTQYF. CDR3 bases: TGTGCCAGCAGTTCCCCCCCACCGGGGGGCTACACAGATACGCAGTATTTT.

The chain uses TRBV20-1 and TRBJ1-4; 7 positions agree with TRBD1. The CDR3 length is 13 residues. After removal of 6 bases from V and 8 bases from J, the junction contained 9 bases not matched to a gene. Looked up from germline, CDR1 is DFQATT and CDR2 is SNEGSKA (reference sequence). This CDR3 reads CSAHRGLGEKLFF. The CDR3 coding sequence is TGCAGTGCCCACAGGGGCTTAGGAGAAAAACTGTTTTTT.

The chain is built from TRBV20-1 and TRBJ1-2; no reliable D call. The ends were cut back, 3 bases at V and 4 bases at J, with 18 bases in the middle. CDR1 is DFQATT and CDR2 is SNEGSKA in the germline V gene (reference sequence). CDR3 length: 15 amino acids. The CDR3 is CSARSPNDGSYGYTF. The DNA for the CDR3 is TGCAGTGCTAGGAGCCCTAATGACGGGAGCTATGGCTACACCTTC.

Only a few counts were recorded for this clonotype. The chain combines TRBV5-6 with TRBJ1-5; 8 positions agree with TRBD1. The CDR3 is made up of 16 amino acids. V lost 4 bases to trimming and J lost 7 bases; unmatched junction nucleotides: 13. Looked up from germline, CDR1 is SGHDT and CDR2 is YYEEEE. The CDR3 coding sequence is TGTGCCAGCAGCGTGGGACAGGCGATCCTTGGGCAGCCCCAGCATTTT. Residues: CASSVGQAILGQPQHF.

The V call is TRBV6-2 or TRBV6-3, the J call TRBJ2-5; D is unresolved. Per germline, CDR1 MNHEY and CDR2 SVGEGT. Between the trimmed V and J ends, which lost 7 bases and 2 bases, there was a span of 14 bases. The length of the CDR3 is 14 residues. The CDR3: CASNRELGQETQYF. CDR3 in DNA: TGTGCCAGCAATCGCGAGTTGGGGCAAGAGACCCAGTACTTC.

The chain combines TRBV5-1 with TRBJ2-5, with D uncertain. Between the trimmed V and J ends, which lost 3 bases and 0 bases, there was a span of 12 bases. Germline-derived CDR1 and CDR2 are SGHRS and YFSETQ. The CDR3 consists of 15 residues. The CDR3 region is CASSSGTAYQETQYF. CDR3 DNA sequence: TGCGCCAGCAGCTCCGGAACGGCCTACCAAGAGACCCAGTACTTC.